The present T cell receptor (beta chain) was sequenced within a study of T cell repertoires in cytomegalovirus infection. Across the whole study: From public TCR beta signatures came an indication of both CMV infection and matching HLA type.

TCRdb passed the reads through MiXCR, listing each CDR3 protein once. The sample consists of 500,000 or so distinct CDR3 sequences, 16% of them appearing once. This clonotype has a count of ten or more. No antigen is known for it. Broader study findings: Based on cumulative public TCR beta family frequency, carriers of CMV plus the relevant HLA were identified. What dominated the ex vivo response were HLA-C-restricted CMV-specific TCR beta clonotypes.

Germline-derived CDR1 and CDR2 are SGHNT and YENEEA. The J segment lost 0 bases and the V segment lost 3 bases, leaving 0 bases of the junction unmatched. CDR3 length: 15 residues. The chain links TRBV11-3 to TRBJ2-2, with 8 bases identical to TRBD2. The clonotype was recovered from a human donor in good health (CMV status not recorded). Some clones in this sample may be carry-over from other donors' samples. Sequencing was done on a sample of CD8+ T cells from PBMCs. For the CDR3, the DNA is TGTGCCAGCAGCTTCGGGGGGGCGAACACCGGGGAGCTGTTTTTT. This encodes CASSFGGANTGELFF.